This TCR beta chain was recorded in a study of OX40 agonist ivuxolimab in advanced cancers. Whole-study results and caveats: Dosing at 0.1 to 3.0 mg/kg was accompanied by clonal expansion of CD4+ and CD8+ blood T cells by week 6.

The repertoire was sequenced with immunoSEQ multiplex PCR; TCRdb's copy has only in-frame clones and lacks some. The sample holds almost 80,000 clones; roughly 86% are singletons and the top ten take roughly 25%. The CDR3 totals 15 residues. V was clipped by 1 base and J by 4 bases, with 13 bases between them. The germline CDR1 and CDR2 sequences are SGHTA and FQGNSA. As to this clone: The antigen remains undetermined.

The chain couples TRBV7-2 to TRBJ1-2; D gene uncertain. The clonotype comes from an adult with an advanced solid tumor such as melanoma, head and neck, liver or kidney cancer. The sample was CD4+ or CD8+ T cells sorted from blood, taken in a trial of the OX40 agonist ivuxolimab. CDR3 protein: CASSLEAVTIYGYTF. The CDR3 nucleotides are TGTGCCAGCAGCTTAGAGGCTGTAACAATCTATGGCTACACCTTC.